These 2 T cell receptor beta chains share one sample of origin, sequenced in a study of shared clonotypes between healthy human individuals. This table comes from immunoSEQ multiplex PCR, and its TCRdb copy is limited to in-frame clones, with some not included. The table lists 2,500,000 or so clones, roughly 90% of them singletons. Sequenced: naive CD4+ T cells from PBMCs. Described subset: CD45RA+ positively selected. The source of these receptors is a man between 18 and 35 years old in good health. Some clones in this sample may be carry-over from other donors' samples.

This chain uses TRBV28 with TRBJ2-7, with D perhaps matching TRBD1 (5 bases). This CDR3 contains 13 residues. CDR1 is MDHEN and CDR2 is SYDVKM in the germline V gene. V lost 6 bases and J lost 2, with 11 bases in between. The CDR3 spells CASRTLGPYEQYF. Written as DNA, the CDR3 is TGTGCCAGCAGGACCTTGGGGCCCTACGAGCAGTACTTC.

The chain uses TRBV29-1 and TRBJ1-5; the D is unclear. Germline V CDR1 and CDR2: SQVTM, ANQGSEA. This CDR3 is built from 12 residues. V was clipped by 4 bases and J by 8 bases, with 12 bases between them. CDR3 loop: CSVGRPGEPQHF. In DNA form, the CDR3 reads TGCAGCGTTGGCCGTCCCGGAGAGCCCCAGCATTTT. The full variable domain, rest sourced from reference TRBV29-1 and TRBJ1-5, is SAVISQKPSRDICQRGTSLTIQCQVDSQVTMMFWYRQQPGQSLTLIATANQGSEATYESGFVIDKFPISRPNLTFSTLTVSNMSPEDSSIYLCSVGRPGEPQHFGDGTRLSIL.